This TCR beta chain was profiled in a study of blood T cell repertoires in COVID-19. Overall study: Researchers got acute and convalescent COVID-19 samples from the United States, Italy and Spain. Sources were T cells, B-cell-depleted T cells, or PBMCs; the material itself was cDNA or gDNA.

J gave up 6 bases and V 2 bases, and 8 bases lay outside the gene matches. CDR3 length equals 14 residues. Germline values: CDR1 GTSNPN, CDR2 SVGIG (reference sequence). Per the authors' pipeline: Scientists estimated how many nucleated cells there were by amplifying reference gene primers. TCRdb's copy holds only in-frame clones and misses some; the assay was immunoSEQ multiplex PCR. V, J and clone size were drawn from that table, and D and trimming were deduced from the DNA. The sample records more than 200,000 clones, more than 80% being singletons. Cohort 3 donors were reported recovered after two negative PCRs, clearance, or symptom resolution.

The clonotype originates from a man aged 55 to 69 who had recovered from COVID-19. The rearrangement joins TRBV30 to TRBJ2-3; 7 nucleotides agree with TRBD2. Input material: PBMCs or T cells enriched from blood (not recorded which). CDR3: CAWSSGLGADTQYF. Here the CDR3 DNA reads TGTGCCTGGAGTAGCGGACTAGGGGCCGATACGCAGTATTTT.